A single sample is the source of the 27 T cell receptor beta chains below, sequenced in a study of monozygotic twins with cystic fibrosis. Measured with immunoSEQ multiplex PCR; TCRdb has only the in-frame clones, and not every one. Counted here are approximately 21,000 clones, roughly 89% occurring once; the ten biggest clones make up more than 0.9%. Sequenced material: blood. All receptors come from a woman aged 30 to 39 with cystic fibrosis.

The rearrangement uses TRBV7-9 and TRBJ2-5; 8 nucleotides align to TRBD1. V lost 5 bases, J lost 4 bases, and 6 bases stayed unmatched. The length of the CDR3 is 14 residues. Looked up from germline, CDR1 is SEHNR and CDR2 is FQNEAQ (reference sequence). CDR3 region: CASSDDRGGETQYF. CDR3 nucleotides: TGTGCCAGCAGCGACGACAGGGGAGGAGAGACCCAGTACTTC.

This chain uses TRBV4-1 with TRBJ2-7; tentatively, D is TRBD1 or TRBD2 (5 bases each). Trimming took off 2 bases at V and 5 bases at J, with 19 bases between the two ends. Germline V CDR1 and CDR2: MGHRA, YSYEKL. The CDR3 runs 16 residues. DNA of the CDR3: TGCGCCAGCAGCCAACCGGATGGGACCCGATCGGACGAGCAGTACTTC. Translated: CASSQPDGTRSDEQYF.

The gene calls are TRBV10-3 and TRBJ2-7; no reliable D call. The V gene's germline CDR1 is ENHRY and CDR2 SYGVKD. V was pared by 4 bases and J by 6 bases, with 13 bases between. This CDR3 has 13 residues. The CDR3 DNA reads TGTGCCATCAGTGGGAGTTTGGGCCCCGAGCAGTACTTC. Translated, it gives CAISGSLGPEQYF.

V gene TRBV15 combines with J gene TRBJ1-3; 10 bases are a match to TRBD1. The germline CDR1 and CDR2 sequences are LNHNV and YYDKDF (reference sequence). This CDR3 comprises 19 residues. The trim removed 0 bases at V and 0 bases at J, leaving 8 bases unmatched. CDR3 loop: CATSRDPRTGGISGNTIYF. The CDR3 DNA sequence: TGTGCCACCAGCAGAGATCCAAGGACAGGGGGGATCTCTGGAAACACCATATATTTT.

The V and J genes are TRBV7-6 and TRBJ2-5, with D possibly matching TRBD2 (6 bases). Germline-derived CDR1 and CDR2 are SGHVS and FNYEAQ. The ends were cut back, 5 bases at V and 2 bases at J, with 15 bases in the middle. The CDR3 runs to 15 residues. CDR3 coding DNA: TGTGCCAGCAGCCCCCGGAGGGCGGAACAAGAGACCCAGTACTTC. Translation gives CASSPRRAEQETQYF.

This clone was seen more than once but under ten times. The chain joins TRBV7-2 to TRBJ2-5; D tentatively fits TRBD1 or TRBD2 (6 bases each). The CDR3 has 13 residues. Germline CDR1 is SGHTA and CDR2 is FQGNSA. Trimming cost V 3 bases and J 5 bases, with 10 bases left between them. CDR3 DNA sequence: TGTGCCAGCAGCTTGGGGGGCCGGGAGACCCAGTACTTC. Its protein product is CASSLGGRETQYF.

The rearrangement uses TRBV4-3 and TRBJ1-2; D unresolved. This CDR3 is built from 15 residues. Germline CDR1 reads LGHNA; CDR2 reads YSLEER. The V gene lost 3 bases and the J gene lost 9 bases, with 20 bases spanning the gap. The CDR3 region is CASSHERSALVSYTF. CDR3 DNA: TGCGCCAGCAGCCATGAAAGATCCGCCCTGGTGAGCTACACCTTC.

This chain links TRBV6-5 with TRBJ1-2; D gene ambiguous. Germline assignment: CDR1 MNHEY and CDR2 SVGAGI. This CDR3 is 15 amino acids long. The germline V and J ends were trimmed by 4 bases and 8 bases, with 20 bases remaining between them. The CDR3 coding sequence is TGTGCCAGCAGTTCCGACTTCGGGCTAACCCAAGGCTACACCTTC. It codes for CASSSDFGLTQGYTF.

This chain joins TRBV6-5 and TRBJ1-1; 10 bases agree with TRBD1. This CDR3 is built from 14 residues. V was clipped by 6 bases and J by 7 bases; unmatched bases: 8. Germline-derived CDR1 and CDR2 are MNHEY and SVGAGI. CDR3 sequence (DNA): TGTGCCAGCAGGCGCGACAGGGGGCGTTATGAAGCTTTCTTT. Residues: CASRRDRGRYEAFF.

The V gene is TRBV10-1, the J gene TRBJ2-1; no firm D call. CDR1 and CDR2 from the germline V gene are WNHNN and SYGVQD (reference sequence). This CDR3 comprises 16 residues. Trimming left V 2 bases short and J 1 base short, with 12 bases between. The CDR3 DNA is TGCGCCAGCAGTGAGGAGGTCGGACCTTCCTACAATGAGCAGTTCTTC. Translation gives CASSEEVGPSYNEQFF.

In this sample, this clone turned up once. The chain employs TRBV7-2 and TRBJ1-3; no clear D gene. V gave up 0 bases and J gave up 4 bases, with 7 bases separating them. This CDR3 has 14 amino acids. Germline values: CDR1 SGHTA, CDR2 FQGNSA. The CDR3 loop reads CASSLAERGNTIYF. CDR3 DNA: TGTGCCAGCAGCTTAGCAGAAAGAGGAAACACCATATATTTT.

CDR3 sequence reads: CATRPSGGVDIQYF. DNA for the CDR3: TGTGCCACCCGCCCCAGCGGGGGGGTAGACATTCAGTACTTC. J is TRBJ2-4 and V is TRBV25-1, with TRBD2 matching over 10 bases. V dropped 10 bases and J dropped 8; count of bases not matched to a gene: 11. This CDR3 has 14 residues. Germline CDR1 MGHDK, CDR2 SYGVNS.

This chain links TRBV7-8 with TRBJ2-2; D is undetermined. The CDR3 is made up of 12 amino acids. V was clipped by 0 bases and J by 6 bases, with 2 bases between them. In germline, CDR1 is SGHVS, CDR2 FQNEAQ. DNA for the CDR3: TGTGCCAGCAGCTTAGCGGCCGGGGAGCTGTTTTTT. Its protein product is CASSLAAGELFF.

The chain uses TRBV14 and TRBJ1-1; tentatively, D is TRBD1 (5 bases). CDR3 size: 15 residues. Germline loops: CDR1 SGHDN, CDR2 FVKESK. V was clipped by 0 bases and J by 8 bases, with 16 bases between them. DNA for the CDR3: TGTGCCAGCAGCCAAGATCATAGGCAGGGCGCCGAAGCTTTCTTT. Protein product: CASSQDHRQGAEAFF.

The chain carries TRBV10-3 and TRBJ2-1; D call uncertain. The germline V gene encodes CDR1 ENHRY and CDR2 SYGVKD. CDR3 length equals 13 residues. V was cut by 3 bases and J by 10 bases, with 13 bases left in between. The CDR3 here is CAISDPPAEEQFF. For the CDR3, the DNA is TGTGCCATCAGTGACCCTCCCGCTGAAGAGCAGTTCTTC.

This chain connects TRBV30 to TRBJ1-5; D is unresolved. The CDR3 has 13 amino acids. V was shortened by 0 bases and J by 4 bases, with 7 bases between the two germline ends. The germline V gene encodes CDR1 GTSNPN and CDR2 SVGIG (reference sequence). The CDR3 sequence is CAWSVSGNQPQHF. Here the CDR3 DNA reads TGTGCCTGGAGTGTTTCCGGAAATCAGCCCCAGCATTTT.

V usage is TRBV7-9 and J usage is TRBJ2-7; D is unclear. Germline loops: CDR1 SEHNR, CDR2 FQNEAQ (reference sequence). The CDR3 contains 14 residues. V gave up 4 bases and J gave up 3 bases, with 13 bases separating them. CDR3 protein: CASSSLSPSYEQYF. CDR3 nucleotides: TGTGCCAGCAGCTCCCTATCCCCTAGCTACGAGCAGTACTTC.

In its sample, this clone was seen a few times. The rearrangement joins TRBV6-4 to TRBJ1-5, with no clear D. V dropped 8 bases and J dropped 1 base, with 12 bases sitting between them. CDR3 length: 14 residues. Looked up from germline, CDR1 is MRHNA and CDR2 is SNTAGT. CDR3 in amino acids: CASHREVSNQPQHF. In nucleotides, the CDR3 is TGTGCCAGCCACCGAGAGGTAAGCAATCAGCCCCAGCATTTT.

The chain links TRBV5-1 to TRBJ1-4, with 8 bases fitting TRBD1. V trimming: 3 bases; J trimming: 5 bases; junction bases outside the gene matches: 6. Germline CDR1 and CDR2: SGHRS and YFSETQ. The CDR3 consists of 15 residues. The CDR3 region is CASSWIQGENEKLFF. The CDR3 nucleotides are TGCGCCAGCAGCTGGATACAGGGGGAAAATGAAAAACTGTTTTTT.

The chain couples TRBV5-1 to TRBJ2-3; D possibly matches TRBD1 or TRBD2 (5 bases each). The CDR3 has 13 amino acids. V shed 5 bases and J shed 5 bases, with 12 bases lying between them. The germline gives CDR1 SGHRS, CDR2 YFSETQ. The DNA for the CDR3 is TGCGCCAGCAGGAGGGGTGATGGAGATACGCAGTATTTT. Its translation: CASRRGDGDTQYF.

The chain joins TRBV5-1 to TRBJ2-5; D remains unclear. V dropped 4 bases and J dropped 5 bases, with 12 bases sitting between them. This CDR3 has 13 amino acids. In germline, CDR1 is SGHRS, CDR2 YFSETQ. This CDR3 reads CASSGIGRETQYF. The CDR3 nucleotides read TGCGCCAGCAGCGGAATAGGGCGGGAGACCCAGTACTTC. Full variable domain (rest looked up from reference TRBV5-1 and TRBJ2-5): KAGVTQTPRYLIKTRGQQVTLSCSPISGHRSVSWYQQTPGQGLQFLFEYFSETQRNKGNFPGRFSGRQFSNSRSEMNVSTLELGDSALYLCASSGIGRETQYFGPGTRLLVL.

V and J are TRBV10-3 and TRBJ2-5; no definite D call. This CDR3 is built from 13 residues. The V gene's germline CDR1 is ENHRY and CDR2 SYGVKD. V was pared by 2 bases and J by 1 base, with 5 bases between. The CDR3 protein is CAISEGSQETQYF. CDR3 nucleotide sequence: TGTGCCATCAGTGAGGGGTCCCAAGAGACCCAGTACTTC.

This clone appeared a few times. V gene TRBV29-1 combines with J gene TRBJ1-1, with D hard to call. Between the trimmed V and J ends, which lost 5 bases and 4 bases, there was a span of 8 bases. The CDR3 covers 11 residues. The germline V gene encodes CDR1 SQVTM and CDR2 ANQGSEA. DNA for the CDR3: TGCAGCGTTCGTTTGGCCACTGAAGCTTTCTTT. Translation gives CSVRLATEAFF.

The CDR3 DNA follows: TGTGCCAGTAGTGTTCCTCCGACAGGGAAGCCCCAGCATTTT. The encoded protein is CASSVPPTGKPQHF. The chain links TRBV19 to TRBJ1-5; 7 bases align to TRBD1. The CDR3 is 14 amino acids. Germline assignment: CDR1 LNHDA and CDR2 SQIVND (reference sequence). The V segment lost 5 bases and the J segment 8 bases; nucleotides outside the gene matches: 9.

This clone came up once. This chain uses TRBV4-3 with TRBJ2-1; TRBD2 might be the D (5 bases). V shed 4 bases and J shed 7 bases, with 11 bases lying between them. Germline CDR1 reads LGHNA; CDR2 reads YSLEER. The CDR3 is made up of 13 amino acids. Written as DNA, the CDR3 is TGCGCCAGCAGCCTCCGCTCGGGAAATGAGCAGTTCTTC. Protein product: CASSLRSGNEQFF.

The CDR3 region has the DNA TGTGCCATCAGTGGGGGGATCGGGCAGTTCTTC. As protein: CAISGGIGQFF. V and J are TRBV10-3 and TRBJ2-1; tentatively, D is TRBD1 or TRBD2 (5 bases each). V shed 4 bases and J shed 12 bases, with 10 bases lying between them. The CDR3 runs 11 residues. Germline CDR1 and CDR2: ENHRY and SYGVKD.

The chain carries TRBV6-1 and TRBJ1-4; 7 bases map to TRBD1. After removal of 2 bases from V and 11 bases from J, the junction contained 2 bases not matched to a gene. This CDR3 region has 12 residues. Germline CDR1 is MNHNS and CDR2 is SASEGT. CDR3 protein: CASSEQGGKLFF. As DNA, the CDR3 is TGTGCCAGCAGTGAACAGGGGGGGAAACTGTTTTTT.